One and the same sample provided the 27 T cell receptor beta chains below, sequenced in a study of T cell repertoires in cytomegalovirus infection (dated by TCRdb to about 2019). The instrument given in TCRdb is Illumina HiSeq 1500. The public reads were reprocessed in TCRdb via fastp at Q25 and MiXCR, keeping in-frame beta chains. Each entry merges the rows of one CDR3 protein and shows their most common DNA and genes. This sample holds 100,000 to 150,000 distinct CDR3 sequences; 8% to 9% were observed only once. The ten largest clonotypes hold around 10% of the sample. Sequencing was done on a sample of PBMCs. These receptors came from a human donor in good health (CMV status not recorded). Some clones in this sample may be carry-over from other donors' samples.

This clonotype was counted ten times or more. The chain is built from TRBV5-1 and TRBJ2-5, with 12 bases identical to TRBD1. Germline loops: CDR1 SGHRS, CDR2 YFSETQ. With 5 bases clipped from V and 1 base from J, the junction kept 15 bases outside the gene matches. The CDR3 is 19 amino acids. Here the CDR3 reads CASRYRGIPGQGAQETQYF. In nucleotides, the CDR3 is TGCGCCAGCAGATATCGTGGAATCCCGGGACAGGGGGCCCAAGAGACCCAGTACTTC.

This clonotype was observed a few times. The CDR3 nucleotides are TGCAGTGCTCAGCTGGGGGCAAATGAGCAGTTCTTC. Its translation: CSAQLGANEQFF. The V gene is TRBV20-1, the J gene TRBJ2-1; the D gene is possibly TRBD1 (6 bases). The ends were cut back, 5 bases at V and 7 bases at J, with 12 bases in the middle. CDR1 and CDR2 (germline): DFQATT, SNEGSKA (reference sequence). The CDR3 contains 12 residues.

This clonotype was seen at least ten times. The CDR3 loop reads CSGGLRVDEQFF. CDR3 coding DNA: TGCAGCGGAGGGCTACGCGTGGATGAGCAGTTCTTC. The rearrangement uses TRBV29-1 and TRBJ2-1, with a weak D call TRBD2 (5 bases). Trimming took 7 bases from V and 8 from J, leaving 15 bases between them. The CDR3 contains 12 residues. Germline values: CDR1 SQVTM, CDR2 ANQGSEA.

This clonotype has a count of ten or more. The CDR3 DNA reads as TGCAGTGCTAGCCTGCCCCGAAAAGATGTGGATACGCAGTATTTT. Protein product: CSASLPRKDVDTQYF. V gene TRBV20-1 combines with J gene TRBJ2-3; D not resolved. The CDR3 runs 15 residues. Trimming cost V 3 bases and J 6 bases, with 19 bases left between them. Germline CDR1 reads DFQATT; CDR2 reads SNEGSKA (reference sequence).

The V and J genes are TRBV11-2 and TRBJ1-6; no clear D. V gave up 5 bases and J gave up 8 bases, with 10 bases separating them. The CDR3 totals 13 residues. Germline V gene sequence: CDR1 SGHAT, CDR2 FQNNGV. The CDR3 sequence: CASSPNTDSPLHF. CDR3 sequence (DNA): TGTGCCAGCAGCCCAAATACCGATTCACCCCTCCACTTT.

This clonotype has ten or more counts. The chain uses TRBV12-3 or TRBV12-4 and TRBJ2-1; D is uncertain. The CDR3 length is 14 residues. Trimming pared 7 bases from V and 4 bases from J, leaving 14 bases between. CDR3 DNA sequence: TGTGCCAGCACCCCTTGGGATCCGTACAATGAGCAGTTCTTC. The encoded protein is CASTPWDPYNEQFF.

This clonotype was seen repeatedly, ten times or more. This sequence joins TRBV7-6 and TRBJ2-2; D assignment may be TRBD1 or TRBD2 (5 bases each). CDR1 and CDR2 from the germline V gene are SGHVS and FNYEAQ. V lost 5 bases to trimming and J lost 8 bases, with 24 bases between them. The CDR3 contains 17 residues. The CDR3 sequence is CASSPKLRDHSGGELFF. CDR3 bases: TGTGCCAGCAGCCCCAAATTACGGGACCACTCAGGAGGGGAGCTGTTTTTT.

The chain recombines TRBV2 with TRBJ2-4, with D unresolved. The CDR3 covers 13 residues. The germline V gene encodes CDR1 SNHLY and CDR2 FYNNEI. Between the trimmed V and J ends, which lost 4 bases and 7 bases, there was a span of 11 bases. The CDR3 DNA reads as TGTGCCAGCAGTGTAACTGCCGGGAACATTCAGTACTTC. Its protein product is CASSVTAGNIQYF.

This clonotype was observed many times. The chain recombines TRBV29-1 with TRBJ2-5; a weak D match, TRBD2 (5 bases). The V gene lost 7 bases and the J gene lost 5 bases, with 11 bases spanning the gap. Germline V gene sequence: CDR1 SQVTM, CDR2 ANQGSEA. This CDR3 is built from 11 residues. The CDR3: CSEMTGETQYF. The CDR3 bases are TGCAGCGAAATGACGGGGGAGACCCAGTACTTC.

This clonotype was seen a handful of times. This chain uses TRBV4-1 with TRBJ2-2; TRBD1 agrees at 7 bases. CDR1 MGHRA and CDR2 YSYEKL come from the germline V gene. Trimming at V came to 0 bases and at J to 2 bases, leaving 21 bases not matched to a gene. The CDR3 spans 22 residues. CDR3 bases: TGCGCCAGCAGCCAAGATATTCGGGTCGAATTCGGGGACAGTCTAAACACCGGGGAGCTGTTTTTT. Its protein product is CASSQDIRVEFGDSLNTGELFF.

Here the CDR3 DNA reads TGTGCCAGCAGTTTATCACAGGGGAGCAATCAGCCCCAGCATTTT. It translates to CASSLSQGSNQPQHF. The chain has TRBV28 and TRBJ1-5, with 7 bases matching TRBD1. CDR1 and CDR2 from the germline V gene are MDHEN and SYDVKM. The CDR3 extends over 15 amino acids. Trimming at V came to 1 base and at J to 1 base, leaving 1 base not matched to a gene.

This clonotype has a count of ten or more. The CDR3 DNA reads TGTGCCAGCAGCCGACAGGGTTTGGACGCCATATATTTT. Translation gives CASSRQGLDAIYF. The V and J genes are TRBV5-4 and TRBJ1-3; 7 positions agree with TRBD1. The V segment lost 4 bases and the J segment 11 bases; nucleotides outside the gene matches: 9. CDR1 is SGHNT and CDR2 is YYREEE in the germline V gene (reference sequence). CDR3 length equals 13 residues.

This clonotype was observed many times. The rearrangement joins TRBV28 to TRBJ1-2; 7 bases are shared with TRBD1. The junction had 6 bases not matched to a gene; V was cut back by 5 bases and J by 3 bases. The germline CDR1 and CDR2 sequences are MDHEN and SYDVKM. CDR3 length: 14 residues. The CDR3 sequence is CASSPAGTDYGYTF. For the CDR3, the DNA is TGTGCCAGCAGTCCCGCCGGGACAGACTATGGCTACACCTTC.

In regard to this clonotype: A clone one base away is much larger, so this may be a read error. V is TRBV25-1 and J is TRBJ2-7; D tentatively reads TRBD1 or TRBD2 (5 bases each). V dropped 7 bases and J dropped 6 bases, with 10 bases sitting between them. The CDR3 consists of 11 residues. Per the germline V gene, CDR1 is MGHDK and CDR2 is SYGVNS. CDR3 sequence reads: CASIGTVEQYF. The CDR3 coding sequence is TGTGCCAGCATTGGGACCGTCGAGCAGTACTTC.

The table lists this clonotype with many counts. The chain recombines TRBV7-2 with TRBJ2-3; D possibly corresponds to TRBD2 (6 bases). With 5 bases removed from V and 2 bases from J, the gap between germline ends came to 17 bases. CDR3 size: 16 residues. The germline V gene encodes CDR1 SGHTA and CDR2 FQGNSA. CDR3 nucleotides: TGTGCCAGCAGCCTGGGGGGACGTATTATCACAGATACGCAGTATTTT. Protein: CASSLGGRIITDTQYF.

This clonotype came up many times. The rearrangement joins TRBV11-3 to TRBJ2-2; D possibly uses TRBD1 or TRBD2 (6 bases each). The CDR3 covers 13 residues. Germline CDR1 reads SGHNT; CDR2 reads YENEEA. Trimming shortened V by 6 bases and J by 7 bases, and 12 bases separated the two germline ends. The CDR3 is CASSSEGVGELFF. CDR3 DNA sequence: TGTGCCAGCAGTTCGGAGGGGGTCGGGGAGCTGTTTTTT.

This clonotype was counted many times. The V call is TRBV12-3 or TRBV12-4, the J call TRBJ1-1, with D perhaps TRBD1 (5 bases). The V end lost 1 base, the J end lost 8 bases, and 14 bases lay between the germline ends. The CDR3 covers 14 residues. CDR3 DNA sequence: TGTGCCAGCAGTTTAGTGGGGCCAGGAGTGGAAGCTTTCTTT. As protein: CASSLVGPGVEAFF.

At least ten counts were recorded for this clonotype. The genes are TRBV2 and TRBJ2-7; D unclear. This CDR3 is 10 amino acids long. The V gene's germline CDR1 is SNHLY and CDR2 FYNNEI. V shed 4 bases and J shed 3 bases, with 1 base lying between them. This CDR3 is CASSGYEQYF. In nucleotides, the CDR3 is TGTGCCAGCAGTGGCTACGAGCAGTACTTC.

This clonotype was seen repeatedly, ten times or more. This chain connects TRBV2 to TRBJ2-7; TRBD1 matches 9 bases. J gave up 4 bases and V 8 bases, and 3 bases lay outside the gene matches. CDR1 is SNHLY and CDR2 is FYNNEI in the germline V gene. The CDR3 has 12 amino acids. CDR3 DNA: TGTGCCAGCGGACAGGGGCCATACGAGCAGTACTTC. It yields the protein CASGQGPYEQYF.

This clonotype was counted many times. The chain employs TRBV28 and TRBJ1-2; D possibly corresponds to TRBD1 (5 bases). Germline-derived CDR1 and CDR2 are MDHEN and SYDVKM. V lost 2 bases and J 5 bases, leaving 15 bases between the germline ends. The CDR3 is made up of 15 amino acids. CDR3 in DNA: TGTGCCAGCAGTTTAGCCCTAGGGGTTACGTATGGCTACACCTTC. Translated, it gives CASSLALGVTYGYTF.

In this sample, this clonotype turned up many times. The rearrangement uses TRBV5-1 and TRBJ1-4, with D possibly TRBD1 on 6 matching bases. Germline V lookup: CDR1 SGHRS, CDR2 YFSETQ. This CDR3 spans 17 amino acids. V was cut by 4 bases and J by 8 bases, with 24 bases left in between. The CDR3 is CASSPESTPLDREKLFF. The CDR3 nucleotides are TGCGCCAGCAGCCCGGAGTCGACACCCCTCGACAGGGAAAAACTGTTTTTT.

In its sample, this clonotype was seen many times. This chain links TRBV28 with TRBJ2-3; D possibly uses TRBD1 or TRBD2 (6 bases each). V dropped 10 bases and J dropped 1 base, with 12 bases sitting between them. Germline-derived CDR1 and CDR2 are MDHEN and SYDVKM. CDR3 length: 13 amino acids. CDR3 region: CATGGGGTDTQYF. The DNA of the CDR3 is TGTGCCACCGGGGGCGGGGGCACAGATACGCAGTATTTT.

This clonotype has at least ten counts. CDR3 bases: TGTGCCAGCAGCTTAGCACCCTGGGGTGAAAAACTGTTTTTT. It encodes CASSLAPWGEKLFF. This chain joins TRBV7-2 and TRBJ1-4; D remains unclear. In germline, CDR1 is SGHTA, CDR2 FQGNSA. This CDR3 is 14 amino acids long. V lost 0 bases and J lost 7, with 9 bases in between.

This clonotype has a count of ten or more. The chain has TRBV4-1 and TRBJ1-1, with unresolved D. This CDR3 spans 15 amino acids. The germline CDR1 and CDR2 sequences are MGHRA and YSYEKL. The germline V and J ends were trimmed by 0 bases and 4 bases, with 12 bases remaining between them. CDR3 loop: CASSQDRDIITEAFF. CDR3 DNA: TGCGCCAGCAGCCAAGATAGGGATATAATCACTGAAGCTTTCTTT.

This clonotype was observed many times. The chain employs TRBV20-1 and TRBJ1-1; a weak D match, TRBD1 (5 bases). The V gene's germline CDR1 is DFQATT and CDR2 SNEGSKA (reference sequence). The CDR3 is 15 amino acids. Trimming removed 0 bases from V and 0 bases from J, with 11 bases in between. CDR3 amino acids: CSARELGALNTEAFF. CDR3 nucleotide sequence: TGCAGTGCTAGAGAATTAGGGGCTTTGAACACTGAAGCTTTCTTT.

The V gene is TRBV18, the J gene TRBJ1-1, with 10 bases lining up with TRBD1. The CDR3 covers 14 residues. CDR1 and CDR2 (germline): KGHSH, LQKENI. V shed 6 bases and J 5 bases; nucleotides not matched to a gene: 6. The CDR3: CASSLGTGDTEAFF. DNA for the CDR3: TGTGCCAGCTCTCTAGGGACAGGGGATACTGAAGCTTTCTTT. Variable domain in full (rest from reference TRBV18 and TRBJ1-1): NAGVMQNPRHLVRRRGQEARLRCSPMKGHSHVYWYRQLPEEGLKFMVYLQKENIIDESGMPKERFSAEFPKEGPSILRIQQVVRGDSAAYFCASSLGTGDTEAFFGQGTRLTVV.

This clonotype was seen a handful of times. The chain employs TRBV12-3 or TRBV12-4 and TRBJ2-2; D is tentatively TRBD1 or TRBD2 (5 bases each). V lost 7 bases, J lost 6 bases, and 15 bases lay in between. This CDR3 spans 14 amino acids. The CDR3 sequence: CASIIPGQAGELFF. In DNA, the CDR3 is TGTGCCAGCATCATCCCGGGGCAGGCCGGGGAGCTGTTTTTT.